The TCR beta chain described here comes from a study of cytomegalovirus exposure and HLA in healthy donors. Study-wide results and caveats: There were reportedly fewer N-insertions in an Asian-associated ancestry cluster than the approximately 670-donor mean, in a later analysis.

Germline CDR1 reads SGHRS; CDR2 reads YFSETQ. This CDR3 comprises 15 residues. Trimming took off 3 bases at V and 1 base at J, with 13 bases between the two ends. Healthy individuals who donated bone marrow served as the donors. Worth noting for this clone: The target antigen is unknown.

PCR involved 60 Vbeta and 13 Jbeta primers. Sequencing used immunoSEQ multiplex PCR; TCRdb keeps in-frame clones, though not all of them. The sample table sets out around 100,000 clones. Specimen: PBMCs. V is TRBV5-1 and J is TRBJ1-1; D not certain. This TCR derives from a man aged 40-55 years in good health and CMV-seronegative. CDR3 sequence reads: CASSYLSTQNTEAFF. The CDR3 coding sequence is TGCGCCAGCAGCTACCTCTCGACACAGAACACTGAAGCTTTCTTT.